Included here is one TCR beta chain sequence, with context. This sample is part of a study of blood T cell repertoires in COVID-19. Only in-frame clones appear in the TCRdb table, and some are missing; sequencing was by immunoSEQ multiplex PCR. The sample records around 210,000 clones, 80% to 90% being singletons. Donors in Cohort 3 counted as recovered after two negative PCRs, clearance, or symptom resolution. The ends lost 0 bases at V and 3 bases at J; junction bases unmatched: 7. Per the germline V gene, CDR1 is MGHRA and CDR2 is YSYEKL. The CDR3 has 19 amino acids. The sequencing sample was made of PBMCs or T cells enriched from blood (not recorded which). J is TRBJ2-3 and V is TRBV4-1; TRBD2 agrees at 15 bases. The sequence derives from a woman between 18 and 29 years old who had recovered from COVID-19. This CDR3 is CASSQDPGLAGGLTDTQYF. In nucleotides, the CDR3 is TGCGCCAGCAGCCAAGATCCCGGACTAGCGGGGGGGCTGACAGATACGCAGTATTTT.